This T cell receptor beta chain was recorded in a study of T cells in Graves' hyperthyroidism and ophthalmopathy. Comment on this clonotype: Its antigen is still unknown.

Study-wide results and limits: Ophthalmopathy, as predicted by the model, came a median 6.5 months after the prediction. Most thyroid clonotypes with frequency above 0.001 were detected in blood. Ophthalmopathy and stable hyperthyroidism were separated by a 13 V-J model.

The investigators amplified TCR beta CDR3 regions from RNA transcripts. During a first-round RT-PCR of the TCR CDR3, the HTBI primer set was used. From the multiplex PCR reads, TCRdb called clonotypes with MiXCR, one entry per CDR3 protein. This table holds a few hundred thousand distinct CDR3 sequences, about a sixth found once. This CDR3 contains 12 residues. V was pared by 3 bases and J by 7 bases, with 13 bases between. Per the germline V gene, CDR1 is GTSNPN and CDR2 is SVGIG (reference sequence). Patients with ophthalmopathy all had a Clinical Activity Score of at least 3, a NOSPECS grade of at least 4 and duration under 3 months.

Sample: blood. The chain combines TRBV30 with TRBJ2-7; D gene ambiguous. The clonotype comes from a woman aged 40 to 49 with Graves' ophthalmopathy. The CDR3 region has the DNA TGTGCCTGGAGCCTACGCTCGAGGGAGCAGTACTTC. This encodes CAWSLRSREQYF. Combining the CDR3 with reference TRBV30 and TRBJ2-7 gives the whole variable domain SQTIHQWPATLVQPVGSPLSLECTVEGTSNPNLYWYRQAAGRGLQLLFYSVGIGQISSEVPQNLSASRPQDRQFILSSKKLLLSDSGFYLCAWSLRSREQYFGPGTRLTVT.